The next 3 T cell receptor beta chains were all read from a single sample in a study of T cell changes during pregnancy in multiple sclerosis. Assay: immunoSEQ multiplex PCR; the TCRdb copy retains only in-frame clones and omits some. The profile shows approximately 74,000 clones, approximately 90% of them singletons. This material consisted of peripheral blood, taken before pregnancy. These receptors all come from a female donor with multiple sclerosis, enrolled in a pregnancy study.

This chain links TRBV7-9 with TRBJ2-1; 12 bases agree with TRBD2. The CDR3 has 17 amino acids. The germline CDR1 and CDR2 sequences are SEHNR and FQNEAQ (reference sequence). J gave up 6 bases and V 0 bases, and 6 bases lay outside the gene matches. In DNA form, the CDR3 reads TGTGCCAGCAGCTTAGCGCTCAGGACTAGCGGGGTCAATGAGCAGTTCTTC. This sequence encodes CASSLALRTSGVNEQFF.

This clone showed up just once. The rearrangement links TRBV6-1 to TRBJ1-3; D is uncertain. Trimming took 3 bases from V and 0 from J, leaving 9 bases between them. Per the germline V gene, CDR1 is MNHNS and CDR2 is SASEGT. The length of the CDR3 is 15 residues. CDR3 sequence reads: CASSEAHISGNTIYF. The DNA of the CDR3 is TGTGCCAGCAGTGAGGCACACATCTCTGGAAACACCATATATTTT.

The chain links TRBV14 to TRBJ1-1; a weak D match, TRBD1 (6 bases). Trimming left V 6 bases short and J 6 bases short, with 17 bases between. Germline loops: CDR1 SGHDN, CDR2 FVKESK. The CDR3 spans 14 residues. The CDR3, as DNA: TGTGCCAGCAGTTCCTCGGGGGGGCTCGCTGAAGCTTTCTTT. Its translation: CASSSSGGLAEAFF.